These 14 T cell receptor beta chains came from one sample sequenced in a study of blood T cell repertoires in COVID-19. The method was immunoSEQ multiplex PCR; TCRdb's version includes in-frame clones alone and lacks a portion of them. The sample has 150,000 to 200,000 clones, 86% seen once. The sample comprised peripheral blood. All receptors come from a woman aged 60-75 years with COVID-19, enrolled during active disease.

This chain connects TRBV2 to TRBJ1-1, with a possible D match to TRBD1 (6 bases). Germline V CDR1 and CDR2: SNHLY, FYNNEI. This CDR3 region has 14 residues. The V end lost 5 bases, the J end lost 3 bases, and 13 bases lay between the germline ends. CDR3 amino acids: CASSLDRLDTEAFF. The DNA for the CDR3 is TGTGCCAGCAGTCTCGACAGGTTGGACACTGAAGCTTTCTTT.

The V gene is TRBV2, the J gene TRBJ2-7, with TRBD2 as a possible D gene (6 bases). Trimming pared 7 bases from V and 6 bases from J, leaving 19 bases between. This CDR3 comprises 14 residues. Germline assignment: CDR1 SNHLY and CDR2 FYNNEI. The chain's CDR3 is CASTTTSGAPEQYF. The CDR3 nucleotides read TGTGCCAGCACTACGACCTCGGGAGCTCCCGAGCAGTACTTC.

The genes are TRBV9 and TRBJ2-7, with TRBD1 identical over 11 bases. This CDR3 is 14 amino acids long. The V gene's germline CDR1 is SGDLS and CDR2 YYNGEE. V gave up 3 bases and J gave up 6 bases; unmatched junction bases: 5. The CDR3 loop is CASSAPGTGGEQYF. The DNA for the CDR3 is TGTGCCAGCAGCGCGCCCGGGACAGGGGGCGAGCAGTACTTC.

This chain uses TRBV6-2 or TRBV6-3 with TRBJ2-7; 14 bases are shared with TRBD2. The CDR3 covers 20 residues. Trimming removed 3 bases from V and 3 bases from J; junction bases left unmatched: 16. Germline V CDR1 and CDR2: MNHEY, SVGEGT. As DNA, the CDR3 is TGTGCCAGCAGTTATTCCGCCCCGACTAGCGGGAGGGCCGCGGGCTACGAGCAGTACTTC. It encodes CASSYSAPTSGRAAGYEQYF.

This chain joins TRBV19 and TRBJ1-5; possible D gene TRBD1, 6 bases. The CDR3 length is 15 residues. CDR1 is LNHDA, CDR2 SQIVND, per germline (reference sequence). Trimming removed 6 bases at V and 4 bases at J, with 16 bases between. The CDR3 nucleotides are TGTGCCAGTAGCGTAGGGGGTGGAGTGAATCAGCCCCAGCATTTT. It codes for CASSVGGGVNQPQHF. The complete variable domain, with remaining parts taken from reference TRBV19 and TRBJ1-5, reads DGGITQSPKYLFRKEGQNVTLSCEQNLNHDAMYWYRQDPGQGLRLIYYSQIVNDFQKGDIAEGYSVSREKKESFPLTVTSAQKNPTAFYLCASSVGGGVNQPQHFGDGTRLSIL.

This clone turned up a few times. The chain combines TRBV15 with TRBJ2-2; 7 nucleotides match TRBD2. With V trimmed by 0 bases and J by 5 bases, 9 bases remained unmatched. This CDR3 contains 17 residues. The V gene's germline CDR1 is LNHNV and CDR2 YYDKDF (reference sequence). The DNA for the CDR3 is TGTGCCACCAGCAGAGATTTGGGTCGCGGGGGAACCGGGGAGCTGTTTTTT. Its translation is CATSRDLGRGGTGELFF. Full variable domain (rest looked up from reference TRBV15 and TRBJ2-2): DAMVIQNPRYQVTQFGKPVTLSCSQTLNHNVMYWYQQKSSQAPKLLFHYYDKDFNNEADTPDNFQSRRPNTSFCFLDIRSPGLGDTAMYLCATSRDLGRGGTGELFFGEGSRLTVL.

This chain joins TRBV7-6 and TRBJ2-1; tentative D call: TRBD2 (5 bases). V shed 6 bases and J shed 7 bases, with 16 bases lying between them. Germline V gene lookup returns CDR1 SGHVS and CDR2 FNYEAQ. The CDR3 covers 14 residues. CDR3 sequence (DNA): TGTGCCAGCAGTCTTGCCGGAGGCCTAAATGAGCAGTTCTTC. Translation gives CASSLAGGLNEQFF.

The chain carries TRBV18 and TRBJ2-2; unclear D gene. The CDR3 contains 14 residues. Germline loops: CDR1 KGHSH, CDR2 LQKENI. V gave up 4 bases and J gave up 3 bases, with 9 bases separating them. The CDR3 reads CASSLRSYTGELFF. In DNA, the CDR3 is TGTGCCAGCTCACTGCGGTCCTACACCGGGGAGCTGTTTTTT.

This rearrangement joins TRBV4-2 to TRBJ2-7; 14 nucleotides line up with TRBD2. The germline V gene encodes CDR1 LGHNA and CDR2 YNFKEQ. This CDR3 spans 15 amino acids. V lost 2 bases, J lost 6 bases, and 3 bases stayed unmatched. The CDR3 is CASSQPGLAGAEQYF. DNA of the CDR3: TGTGCCAGCAGCCAACCGGGACTAGCGGGAGCCGAGCAGTACTTC.

This clone was seen only a few times. V is TRBV5-1 and J is TRBJ2-3, with D uncertain. Germline V gives CDR1 SGHRS, CDR2 YFSETQ. The CDR3 runs to 18 residues. V was shortened by 2 bases and J by 0 bases, with 19 bases between the two germline ends. The CDR3 sequence is CASSLWMQAFTSTDTQYF. CDR3 bases: TGCGCCAGCAGCTTATGGATGCAGGCCTTTACTAGCACAGATACGCAGTATTTT.

The chain has TRBV5-4 and TRBJ2-7, with 7 bases matching TRBD2. Per germline, CDR1 SGHNT and CDR2 YYREEE (reference sequence). The junction had 7 bases not matched to a gene; V was cut back by 1 base and J by 3 bases. The CDR3 covers 15 residues. The CDR3 DNA is TGTGCCAGCAGCTTGTCTTTGGGGGACTACTACGAGCAGTACTTC. Protein sequence: CASSLSLGDYYEQYF.

The rearrangement links TRBV5-1 to TRBJ2-1; perhaps TRBD1 as D (6 bases). Germline CDR1 SGHRS, CDR2 YFSETQ. Trimming took 0 bases from V and 0 from J, leaving 7 bases between them. The CDR3 covers 15 residues. The CDR3 DNA follows: TGCGCCAGCAGCTTGGAGGGGGTCTCCTACAATGAGCAGTTCTTC. As protein: CASSLEGVSYNEQFF.

About this clone: One end of the junction is discordant with germline, which a read error may explain. This chain connects TRBV7-7 to TRBJ2-3, with D uncertain. CDR1 SSHAT and CDR2 FNYEAQ come from the germline V gene (reference sequence). The CDR3 is 14 residues long. CDR3 amino acids: CASSLQASTDTQYF. The CDR3 DNA follows: TGTGCTAGCAGCTTACAAGCGAGCACAGATACGCAGTATTTT.

The rearrangement uses TRBV28 and TRBJ1-1; weak D call: TRBD1 (6 bases). The CDR3 loop spans 14 amino acids. The V gene's germline CDR1 is MDHEN and CDR2 SYDVKM. Between the trimmed V and J ends, which lost 5 bases and 1 base, there was a span of 11 bases. The CDR3 nucleotides are TGTGCCAGCAGTCGACCGACAGGGAACACTGAAGCTTTCTTT. Its translation is CASSRPTGNTEAFF.